This T cell receptor (beta chain) appears in the sequencing data of a study of T-cell reconstitution after alpha-beta-depleted transplantation in children. The CDR3 has 13 amino acids. The V end was cut by 4 bases, the J end by 7 bases, with 11 bases between. The germline CDR1 and CDR2 sequences are SGDLS and YYNGEE. A TCRbeta library incorporating unique molecular identifiers was prepared. Each CDR3 protein gets one entry after TCRdb re-called the PCR reads with MiXCR. The data hold about 210,000 distinct CDR3 sequences, with about 15% observed a single time. Study results and caveats: Surviving recipient T cells and thymic progenitors underlay high day-60 TCRbeta diversity in some patients. At the one-year point after transplant, T-cell counts and TCRbeta diversity were found to come mostly from T cells that had been newly produced. Expanded graft clones, several hundred of them, were reportedly the source of alpha-beta T cells about two months after transplant.

As concerns this clonotype: Its cognate antigen is unknown.

This receptor was taken from a male patient aged 2-15 years who had a stem cell transplant for acute lymphoblastic leukemia, so the T cells may come from the graft donor. J is TRBJ2-2 and V is TRBV9; TRBD1 might be the D (5 bases). This material consisted of PBMCs, mostly from graft donor cells, taken 360 days after TCRalphabeta/CD19-depleted stem cell transplant. The CDR3 protein is CASSKTQGGELFF. The CDR3, as DNA: TGTGCCAGCAGCAAGACCCAGGGCGGGGAGCTGTTTTTT.